Presented here are 26 T cell receptor beta chains from one specimen sequenced in a study of blood T cell repertoires in COVID-19. The repertoire was sequenced with immunoSEQ multiplex PCR; TCRdb's copy has only in-frame clones and lacks some. The sample consists of around 250,000 clones, roughly 90% of them appearing once. The sample was peripheral blood. The receptors were gathered from a human donor in a cohort sampled during active COVID-19.

The rearrangement uses TRBV5-6 and TRBJ2-5, with D perhaps matching TRBD2 (6 bases). Trimming shortened V by 3 bases and J by 4 bases, and 16 bases separated the two germline ends. Germline CDR1 reads SGHDT; CDR2 reads YYEEEE. The CDR3 sequence is 15 residues long. CDR3 loop: CASSWIELAVETQYF. CDR3 in DNA: TGTGCCAGCAGCTGGATAGAACTAGCTGTAGAGACCCAGTACTTC.

The gene calls are TRBV6-2 or TRBV6-3 and TRBJ1-5, with 7 bases lining up with TRBD1. Per germline, CDR1 MNHEY and CDR2 SVGEGT. The CDR3 has 17 amino acids. V lost 2 bases to trimming and J lost 0 bases; unmatched junction nucleotides: 7. The CDR3 sequence is CASSYGQASYSNQPQHF. The CDR3 DNA is TGTGCCAGCAGTTACGGACAGGCAAGCTATAGCAATCAGCCCCAGCATTTT.

V and J are TRBV2 and TRBJ1-4; TRBD1 matches 7 bases. The CDR3 has 19 residues. CDR1 SNHLY and CDR2 FYNNEI come from the germline V gene. J gave up 0 bases and V 8 bases, and 18 bases lay outside the gene matches. The CDR3, as DNA: TGTGCCAGCGCTAAAGAGGGGGCACTTCGGTGGGCAACTAATGAAAAACTGTTTTTT. Its translation is CASAKEGALRWATNEKLFF.

The chain carries TRBV5-1 and TRBJ2-7; D perhaps matches TRBD2 (5 bases). Germline V gives CDR1 SGHRS, CDR2 YFSETQ. Trimming pared 5 bases from V and 4 bases from J, leaving 10 bases between. The CDR3 is made up of 12 amino acids. The CDR3 bases are TGCGCCAGCAGGAGGGAGACGTACGAGCAGTACTTC. Its translation is CASRRETYEQYF. Drawing the rest from reference TRBV5-1 and TRBJ2-7, the complete variable domain is KAGVTQTPRYLIKTRGQQVTLSCSPISGHRSVSWYQQTPGQGLQFLFEYFSETQRNKGNFPGRFSGRQFSNSRSEMNVSTLELGDSALYLCASRRETYEQYFGPGTRLTVT.

The chain has TRBV5-1 and TRBJ2-7, with 12 bases identical to TRBD1. V lost 4 bases to trimming and J lost 7 bases; unmatched junction nucleotides: 6. There are 14 residues in the CDR3. Germline lookup yields CDR1 SGHRS and CDR2 YFSETQ. DNA for the CDR3: TGCGCCAGCAGCGCGGGACAGGGGGCGCATGAGCAGTACTTC. Translated, it gives CASSAGQGAHEQYF.

This clone was seen only once. This chain uses TRBV7-2 with TRBJ1-4; D gene unclear. Germline V CDR1 and CDR2: SGHTA, FQGNSA. The CDR3 runs 15 residues. The V end was cut by 5 bases, the J end by 8 bases, with 18 bases between. The DNA of the CDR3 is TGTGCCAGCAGCCCTCTGAGAGGTACCGGCGAAAAACTGTTTTTT. It translates to CASSPLRGTGEKLFF.

This chain connects TRBV4-3 to TRBJ2-7, with D possibly matching TRBD1 (7 bases). CDR3 size: 15 residues. Germline CDR1 reads LGHNA; CDR2 reads YSLEER. The V end lost 3 bases, the J end lost 0 bases, and 12 bases lay between the germline ends. The CDR3 is CASSHDREDSYEQYF. CDR3 nucleotides: TGCGCCAGCAGCCATGACAGGGAGGACTCCTACGAGCAGTACTTC.

The rearrangement joins TRBV21-1 to TRBJ1-2; TRBD1, the table's D call, was not compared with the DNA. TRBV21-1 is a pseudogene segment. This CDR3 region has 14 residues. CDR3 DNA: TGTGCCACCAGGAGGGGACAGACTAACTATGGCTACACCTTC. As protein: CATRRGQTNYGYTF.

The rearrangement joins TRBV24-1 to TRBJ2-7, with TRBD1 identical over 10 bases. In germline, CDR1 is KGHDR, CDR2 SFDVKD. The V gene end was trimmed by 3 bases and the J gene end by 4 bases; junction bases not matched to a gene: 8. This CDR3 contains 16 residues. CDR3: CATSDGPGQGRYEQYF. CDR3 in DNA: TGTGCCACCAGTGATGGCCCGGGACAGGGGAGGTACGAGCAGTACTTC.

This clone was recorded a few times. The CDR3 sequence: CASRGQGYGYTF. CDR3 bases: TGTGCCAGCCGTGGACAGGGCTATGGCTACACCTTC. The chain has TRBV2 and TRBJ1-2; 8 bases line up with TRBD1. The CDR3 totals 12 residues. V shed 8 bases, J shed 4 bases, and the junction held 3 bases outside the gene matches. Germline CDR1 and CDR2: SNHLY and FYNNEI.

This sequence joins TRBV6-5 and TRBJ2-2; possibly TRBD2 for D (6 bases). CDR3 length equals 13 residues. V dropped 4 bases and J dropped 7 bases, with 10 bases sitting between them. In germline, CDR1 is MNHEY, CDR2 SVGAGI. The CDR3 protein is CASSSLGGGELFF. CDR3 DNA sequence: TGTGCCAGCAGTTCATTGGGGGGCGGGGAGCTGTTTTTT.

The chain combines TRBV9 with TRBJ2-7, with D maybe TRBD1 (7 bases). This CDR3 is 14 amino acids long. The germline V gene encodes CDR1 SGDLS and CDR2 YYNGEE. The V end was cut by 0 bases, the J end by 7 bases, with 14 bases between. The DNA for the CDR3 is TGTGCCAGCAGCGTAGTGGAGGGGGCGGGGGAGCAGTACTTC. Translation: CASSVVEGAGEQYF.

This clone was seen a handful of times. The CDR3 reads CASSPDTYTEAFF. CDR3 DNA sequence: TGCGCCAGCAGCCCGGACACTTACACTGAAGCTTTCTTT. The chain joins TRBV5-1 to TRBJ1-1, with D possibly matching TRBD1 (5 bases). V lost 4 bases and J lost 3, with 10 bases in between. Looked up from germline, CDR1 is SGHRS and CDR2 is YFSETQ. This CDR3 comprises 13 residues. Using reference TRBV5-1 and TRBJ1-1 for the parts outside the CDR3, the full variable domain is KAGVTQTPRYLIKTRGQQVTLSCSPISGHRSVSWYQQTPGQGLQFLFEYFSETQRNKGNFPGRFSGRQFSNSRSEMNVSTLELGDSALYLCASSPDTYTEAFFGQGTRLTVV.

Here the CDR3 reads CASGLVGGSAEAFF. CDR3 nucleotide sequence: TGTGCTAGTGGTTTGGTTGGAGGGTCCGCTGAAGCTTTCTTT. The J gene is TRBJ1-1, the V gene TRBV12-5; D uncertain. The CDR3 extends over 14 amino acids. Trimming pared 0 bases from V and 6 bases from J, leaving 11 bases between. CDR1 and CDR2 from the germline V gene are LGHNT and FRNRAP.

The chain links TRBV4-1 to TRBJ2-1; perhaps TRBD2 as D (7 bases). The CDR3 spans 17 residues. The germline V and J ends were trimmed by 3 bases and 2 bases, with 17 bases remaining between them. CDR1 is MGHRA and CDR2 is YSYEKL in the germline V gene. The CDR3 DNA is TGCGCCAGCAGCCATGCATTCGTGCGGGGGCCCTACAATGAGCAGTTCTTC. Encoded protein: CASSHAFVRGPYNEQFF.

J is TRBJ1-6 and V is TRBV10-3; D call uncertain. This CDR3 comprises 16 residues. CDR1 ENHRY and CDR2 SYGVKD come from the germline V gene. Trimming cost V 3 bases and J 8 bases, with 17 bases left between them. CDR3 protein: CAISEGPGGSYSPLHF. The CDR3 DNA reads TGTGCCATCAGTGAAGGGCCGGGAGGGAGCTATTCACCCCTCCACTTT.

In its sample, this clone was seen a few times. The V and J genes are TRBV27 and TRBJ1-1, with D possibly TRBD1 on 6 matching bases. Trimming stripped 5 bases from V and 0 bases from J, with 13 bases between. Germline V gene lookup returns CDR1 MNHEY and CDR2 SMNVEV (reference sequence). This CDR3 has 15 residues. The CDR3: CASSPQGRLNTEAFF. The CDR3, as DNA: TGTGCCAGCAGTCCTCAGGGGCGCCTGAACACTGAAGCTTTCTTT.

The chain couples TRBV5-1 to TRBJ2-1; the match to TRBD2 covers 7 bases. After removal of 0 bases from V and 7 bases from J, the junction contained 7 bases not matched to a gene. The germline V gene encodes CDR1 SGHRS and CDR2 YFSETQ. The CDR3 length is 15 residues. The CDR3 DNA follows: TGCGCCAGCAGCTTGGTGGGCGGGAGAGGTAATGAGCAGTTCTTC. Translation: CASSLVGGRGNEQFF. Full variable domain (outside the CDR3, taken from reference TRBV5-1 and TRBJ2-1): KAGVTQTPRYLIKTRGQQVTLSCSPISGHRSVSWYQQTPGQGLQFLFEYFSETQRNKGNFPGRFSGRQFSNSRSEMNVSTLELGDSALYLCASSLVGGRGNEQFFGPGTRLTVL.

The chain recombines TRBV27 with TRBJ2-3, with TRBD1 matching over 11 bases. The CDR3 contains 16 residues. The junction had 4 bases not matched to a gene; V was cut back by 2 bases and J by 3 bases. Per the germline V gene, CDR1 is MNHEY and CDR2 is SMNVEV (reference sequence). The chain's CDR3 is CASSLLGQGETDTQYF. CDR3 nucleotides: TGTGCCAGCAGTTTACTGGGACAGGGGGAGACAGATACGCAGTATTTT.

Note on this clone: The sample carries other DNA sequences with the same CDR3. This rearrangement joins TRBV27 to TRBJ1-2, with TRBD1 identical over 7 bases. The junction had 4 bases not matched to a gene; V was cut back by 3 bases and J by 6 bases. Per germline, CDR1 MNHEY and CDR2 SMNVEV (reference sequence). The CDR3 is made up of 13 amino acids. CDR3 loop: CASSLSRGNGYTF. For the CDR3, the DNA is TGTGCCAGCAGTTTGTCCAGGGGGAATGGCTACACCTTC.

This chain joins TRBV5-6 and TRBJ2-7, with 9 nucleotides matching TRBD1. The CDR3 consists of 17 residues. Germline V lookup: CDR1 SGHDT, CDR2 YYEEEE. V dropped 0 bases and J dropped 2; count of bases not matched to a gene: 9. CDR3 sequence (DNA): TGTGCCAGCAGCTTGGGGGGGGACAGGGTCTCCACCTACGAGCAGTACTTC. The encoded protein is CASSLGGDRVSTYEQYF. The variable domain in full, completed from reference TRBV5-6 and TRBJ2-7, reads DAGVTQSPTHLIKTRGQQVTLRCSPKSGHDTVSWYQQALGQGPQFIFQYYEEEERQRGNFPDRFSGHQFPNYSSELNVNALLLGDSALYLCASSLGGDRVSTYEQYFGPGTRLTVT.

This chain joins TRBV6-2 or TRBV6-3 and TRBJ2-5, with a weak D call TRBD1 (6 bases). The CDR3 contains 17 residues. Trimming removed 2 bases at V and 2 bases at J, with 18 bases between. Per germline, CDR1 MNHEY and CDR2 SVGEGT. Here the CDR3 reads CASSYTRTWGLQETQYF. In DNA form, the CDR3 reads TGTGCCAGCAGTTACACTCGAACATGGGGGCTACAAGAGACCCAGTACTTC.

The chain has TRBV7-9 and TRBJ2-5; D is unclear. CDR3 length: 16 residues. V lost 0 bases, J lost 4 bases, and 15 bases lay in between. From germline, CDR1 is SEHNR and CDR2 FQNEAQ (reference sequence). The CDR3 here is CASSLAASRFIETQYF. The CDR3 DNA follows: TGTGCCAGCAGCTTAGCAGCGTCCCGGTTTATAGAGACCCAGTACTTC. Variable domain in full (rest from reference TRBV7-9 and TRBJ2-5): DTGVSQNPRHKITKRGQNVTFRCDPISEHNRLYWYRQTLGQGPEFLTYFQNEAQLEKSRLLSDRFSAERPKGSFSTLEIQRTEQGDSAMYLCASSLAASRFIETQYFGPGTRLLVL.

This chain connects TRBV9 to TRBJ2-5; D gene unclear. The germline V gene has CDR1 SGDLS and CDR2 YYNGEE. Trimming took 0 bases from V and 5 from J, leaving 14 bases between them. The CDR3 is 15 residues long. Here the CDR3 reads CASSVDTAEWETQYF. The CDR3 DNA follows: TGTGCCAGCAGCGTAGATACGGCGGAGTGGGAGACCCAGTACTTC.

Comments on this clone: Germline and junction disagree at one end, which may indicate a read error. The J gene is TRBJ2-7, the V gene TRBV20-1; the D gene is possibly TRBD1 (5 bases). Germline CDR1 and CDR2: DFQATT and SNEGSKA (reference sequence). The CDR3 is 11 amino acids. The CDR3 nucleotides are TGCAGTGCTAGAGGATCGATTGGCAGGGTCTTC. Translation gives CSARGSIGRVF.

The chain carries TRBV7-9 and TRBJ1-1; tentative D call: TRBD1 (6 bases). Germline CDR1 is SEHNR and CDR2 is FQNEAQ (reference sequence). The CDR3 runs to 12 residues. Trimming stripped 10 bases from V and 0 bases from J, with 9 bases between. CDR3 amino acids: CAIQGLNTEAFF. CDR3 DNA sequence: TGTGCCATACAGGGCCTGAACACTGAAGCTTTCTTT.